A selection of T cell receptor beta chains follows, all from one sample in a study of blood T cell repertoires in COVID-19. Assay used: immunoSEQ multiplex PCR; TCRdb lists only in-frame clones, some missing. The sample has around 100,000 clones, roughly nine tenths seen once. The sequenced material came from peripheral blood. Receptors were obtained from a man in his 60s with acute or convalescent COVID-19. Both conserved end residues are part of each CDR3. The order of the fields is V gene, D gene, clone size, J gene, CDR3 DNA, CDR3 protein. The D gene is left open where the match is weak. Clone size is not always given. Where it is, it says once, few, many or a class for expanded clones.

v_call: TRBV28
d_call: TRBD1
clone_size: NA
j_call: TRBJ2-7
cdr3_nt: TGTGCCAGCGCCCGGGACAGGGTATCCTACGAGCAGTACTTC
cdr3_aa: CASARDRVSYEQYF

v_call: TRBV7-9
d_call: TRBD1
clone_size: NA
j_call: TRBJ2-3
cdr3_nt: TGTGCCAGCAGCTTAAGGACAGGTGTCACAGATACGCAGTATTTT
cdr3_aa: CASSLRTGVTDTQYF

v_call: TRBV3-1/TRBV3-2
d_call: NA
clone_size: NA
j_call: TRBJ1-6
cdr3_nt: TGTGCCAGCAGCCAGGGGCGGAGTAATTCACCCCTCCACTTT
cdr3_aa: CASSQGRSNSPLHF

v_call: TRBV5-5
d_call: NA
clone_size: NA
j_call: TRBJ2-1
cdr3_nt: TGTGCCAGCAGCTTGATGGGTTTAGCGGAATACAATGAGCAGTTCTTC
cdr3_aa: CASSLMGLAEYNEQFF

v_call: TRBV7-6
d_call: NA
clone_size: once
j_call: TRBJ1-1
cdr3_nt: TGTGCCAGCAGCTTAGGCCAGGTTCATTCTGAAGCTTTCTTT
cdr3_aa: CASSLGQVHSEAFF

v_call: TRBV5-1
d_call: TRBD2
clone_size: once
j_call: TRBJ2-5
cdr3_nt: TGCGCCAGCAGTCGGACCCTATCAGGCGGGAGCGGGGAGACCCAGTACTTC
cdr3_aa: CASSRTLSGGSGETQYF

v_call: TRBV28
d_call: TRBD2
clone_size: NA
j_call: TRBJ2-1
cdr3_nt: TGTGCCAGCAGCTATTCTAGCGGGAGAAAATTTCATGAGCAGTTCTTC
cdr3_aa: CASSYSSGRKFHEQFF

v_call: TRBV7-3
d_call: NA
clone_size: NA
j_call: TRBJ2-1
cdr3_nt: TGTGCCAGCAGCCGAGCGGGCCCAAACAATGAGCAGTTCTTC
cdr3_aa: CASSRAGPNNEQFF

v_call: TRBV10-3
d_call: NA
clone_size: few
j_call: TRBJ1-5
cdr3_nt: TGTGCCATCAGTGAGTCGGGGGGTTACAGCAATCAGCCCCAGCATTTT
cdr3_aa: CAISESGGYSNQPQHF

v_call: TRBV30
d_call: TRBD1
clone_size: NA
j_call: TRBJ1-1
cdr3_nt: TGTGCCTTTGGACAGGGAGGCGCTGAAGCTTTCTTT
cdr3_aa: CAFGQGGAEAFF

v_call: TRBV5-4
d_call: NA
clone_size: NA
j_call: TRBJ1-6
cdr3_nt: TGTGCCAGCAGCCGGGCAGGGATCTATAATTCACCCCTCCACTTT
cdr3_aa: CASSRAGIYNSPLHF

v_call: TRBV5-6
d_call: TRBD2
clone_size: NA
j_call: TRBJ2-4
cdr3_nt: TGTGCCAGCAGCCCCTTCGGGGCGGGGGGAAACAAAAACATTCAGTACTTC
cdr3_aa: CASSPFGAGGNKNIQYF

v_call: TRBV5-1
d_call: NA
clone_size: once
j_call: TRBJ2-2
cdr3_nt: TGCGCCAGCAGCTTGGAGAGGGCGGCGGAGGGGAACACCGGGGAGCTGTTTTTT
cdr3_aa: CASSLERAAEGNTGELFF

v_call: TRBV7-7
d_call: TRBD1
clone_size: NA
j_call: TRBJ1-2
cdr3_nt: TGTGCTAGCAGCTTAAGGGACAGGGACATCTATGGCTACACCTTC
cdr3_aa: CASSLRDRDIYGYTF

v_call: TRBV11-2
d_call: NA
clone_size: NA
j_call: TRBJ2-1
cdr3_nt: TGTGCCAGCAGCTTGGGCAGCAATGAGCAGTTCTTC
cdr3_aa: CASSLGSNEQFF

v_call: TRBV19
d_call: TRBD1
clone_size: NA
j_call: TRBJ1-1
cdr3_nt: TGTGCCAGTAGTATAGTAGGAGGGGGCTGGGGCACTGAAGCTTTCTTT
cdr3_aa: CASSIVGGGWGTEAFF

v_call: TRBV4-2
d_call: TRBD2
clone_size: NA
j_call: TRBJ2-2
cdr3_nt: TGTGCCAGCAGCCAAGGAGTCGGAGTGCGGGAGGGCCAGGTCACCGGGGAGCTGTTTTTT
cdr3_aa: CASSQGVGVREGQVTGELFF

v_call: TRBV7-2
d_call: TRBD1
clone_size: NA
j_call: TRBJ1-2
cdr3_nt: TGTGCCAGCAGCCCGGGACAGGGGGACTATGGCTACACCTTC
cdr3_aa: CASSPGQGDYGYTF

v_call: TRBV7-8
d_call: TRBD1
clone_size: NA
j_call: TRBJ1-3
cdr3_nt: TGTGCCAGCAGCCGTACAGGGGGAGGAAACACCATATATTTT
cdr3_aa: CASSRTGGGNTIYF

v_call: TRBV7-3
d_call: NA
clone_size: NA
j_call: TRBJ2-5
cdr3_nt: TGTGCCAGCAGTTCTGGACAGTTTCCGGAGACCCAGTACTTC
cdr3_aa: CASSSGQFPETQYF

v_call: TRBV5-1
d_call: NA
clone_size: NA
j_call: TRBJ1-1
cdr3_nt: TGCGCCAGCAAGGACAGCCTGAACACTGAAGCTTTCTTT
cdr3_aa: CASKDSLNTEAFF

v_call: TRBV6-2/TRBV6-3
d_call: TRBD2
clone_size: NA
j_call: TRBJ2-7
cdr3_nt: TGTGCCAGCAGTAGGGGACTAGCCCACGAGCAGTACTTC
cdr3_aa: CASSRGLAHEQYF

v_call: TRBV18
d_call: NA
clone_size: NA
j_call: TRBJ1-5
cdr3_nt: TGTGCCAGCTCACCAATCCCGCAGGGGACGGGTCAGCCCCAGCATTTT
cdr3_aa: CASSPIPQGTGQPQHF

v_call: TRBV5-1
d_call: TRBD1
clone_size: NA
j_call: TRBJ2-5
cdr3_nt: TGCGCCAGCAGCTTGCGCTGGGACAGGGGTGAGACCCAGTACTTC
cdr3_aa: CASSLRWDRGETQYF

v_call: TRBV28
d_call: NA
clone_size: NA
j_call: TRBJ1-5
cdr3_nt: TGTGCCTACTCGGGGGGAAACCAGCCCCAGCATTTT
cdr3_aa: CAYSGGNQPQHF

v_call: TRBV2
d_call: NA
clone_size: NA
j_call: TRBJ2-7
cdr3_nt: TGTGCCAGCAGTTTTCAGGGGCAGGACTCCTACGAGCAGTACTTC
cdr3_aa: CASSFQGQDSYEQYF

v_call: TRBV3-1/TRBV3-2
d_call: NA
clone_size: NA
j_call: TRBJ1-2
cdr3_nt: TGTGCCAGCAGCCAAGATCGTCAGGTGTCCGGCTACACCTTC
cdr3_aa: CASSQDRQVSGYTF

v_call: TRBV5-4
d_call: TRBD1
clone_size: NA
j_call: TRBJ2-1
cdr3_nt: TGTGCCAGCAGCGTGGGACAGGGGGTGAATGAGCAGTTCTTC
cdr3_aa: CASSVGQGVNEQFF

v_call: TRBV6-5
d_call: NA
clone_size: NA
j_call: TRBJ1-1
cdr3_nt: TGTGCCAGCAGTTCTTCCATCAGGGCGAACACTGAAGCTTTCTTT
cdr3_aa: CASSSSIRANTEAFF

v_call: TRBV2
d_call: NA
clone_size: NA
j_call: TRBJ2-1
cdr3_nt: TGTGCCAGCAGATCCGGGGGCGGGAGCTCCTACAATGAGCAGTTCTTC
cdr3_aa: CASRSGGGSSYNEQFF

v_call: TRBV9
d_call: NA
clone_size: NA
j_call: TRBJ2-3
cdr3_nt: TGTGCCAGCAGCCCCCGACAGGACCCAGGTACGCAGTATTTT
cdr3_aa: CASSPRQDPGTQYF

v_call: TRBV2
d_call: NA
clone_size: NA
j_call: TRBJ1-4
cdr3_nt: TGTGCCAGCAGTTCCGGGAGAAATGAAAAACTGTTTTTT
cdr3_aa: CASSSGRNEKLFF

v_call: TRBV5-4
d_call: NA
clone_size: NA
j_call: TRBJ2-2
cdr3_nt: TGTGCCAGCAGCTCGGCCCGGGAGCCCGCCGGGGAGCTGTTTTTT
cdr3_aa: CASSSAREPAGELFF

v_call: TRBV5-1
d_call: NA
clone_size: NA
j_call: TRBJ2-6
cdr3_nt: TGCGCCAGCAGCTTTACAGGTGGCGGGGCCAACGTCCTGACTTTC
cdr3_aa: CASSFTGGGANVLTF

v_call: TRBV10-3
d_call: NA
clone_size: NA
j_call: TRBJ1-1
cdr3_nt: TGTGCCATCAGTCCGACAGGAGAAAACACTGAAGCTTTCTTT
cdr3_aa: CAISPTGENTEAFF

v_call: TRBV2
d_call: NA
clone_size: NA
j_call: TRBJ2-4
cdr3_nt: TGTGCCAGCAGTGAAGATTGGGCAGGGGACAAAAACATTCAGTACTTC
cdr3_aa: CASSEDWAGDKNIQYF

v_call: TRBV5-1
d_call: TRBD2
clone_size: NA
j_call: TRBJ2-2
cdr3_nt: TGCGCCAGCAGGTCTAGCGGGAGCCCGAACACCGGGGAGCTGTTTTTT
cdr3_aa: CASRSSGSPNTGELFF

v_call: TRBV7-8
d_call: NA
clone_size: NA
j_call: TRBJ1-2
cdr3_nt: TGTGCCAGCAGCCAAGAGGCAGCCGTTAACTATGGCTACACCTTC
cdr3_aa: CASSQEAAVNYGYTF

v_call: TRBV29-1
d_call: NA
clone_size: NA
j_call: TRBJ2-7
cdr3_nt: TGCAGCGCCCTAGCAGATGGTCTCCCCGGCCGTTACGAGCAGTACTTC
cdr3_aa: CSALADGLPGRYEQYF